The clone carrying this TCR beta chain was seen just once. What it binds is not known. This CDR3 has 16 residues. The germline gives CDR1 SGHNT, CDR2 YYREEE (reference sequence). J lost 8 bases, V lost 0 bases, and 6 bases had no gene match. This sample is part of a study of blood T cells in healthy people across ages. Overall study findings and caveats: Observed TCR beta diversity per million T cells went down as age went up. This fall followed a roughly linear course with age.

A second 7 to 11 cycle PCR used barcoded and J-beta primers. One entry per CDR3 protein results from TCRdb running MiXCR on the 5' RACE reads. The sample records some 760,000 distinct CDR3 sequences, roughly 25% being singletons. This sample was also put to use in a study of T cells of mothers and their children. From that second work: RNA extracted was entirely used for cDNA synthesis, 1.5 ug per 15 ul.

This clonotype was sampled from a boy younger than 18 in good health. V usage is TRBV5-4 and J usage is TRBJ2-1; 12 nucleotides match TRBD2. Sequenced sample: blood. The CDR3 here is CASSLERLAGEDEQFF. CDR3 nucleotide sequence: TGTGCCAGCAGCTTGGAGCGACTAGCGGGAGAGGATGAGCAGTTCTTC.